A selection of T cell receptor beta chains follows, all from one sample in a study of PD-1 blockade in classical Hodgkin lymphoma. Clones were read by immunoSEQ multiplex PCR, and TCRdb kept only the in-frame ones, dropping some. The repertoire holds about 21,000 clones, with about 70% as singletons. This material consisted of peripheral blood mononuclear cells (PBMCs), taken before the fourth cycle of nivolumab. Every receptor here comes from a human donor with classical Hodgkin lymphoma. The CDR3 runs from the conserved cysteine through the conserved F or W. Each record gives: clone size, J gene, V gene, D gene, CDR3 DNA, CDR3 protein. The D gene is left open where the match is weak. Clone size is stated in some rows and not others, as once, few, many or a class when expanded.

- | TRBJ2-7 | TRBV5-1 | - | TGCGCCAGCAGCTTGTACGGCAGGGGCTACGAGCAGTACTTC | CASSLYGRGYEQYF
- | TRBJ2-7 | TRBV5-4 | - | TGTGCCAGCAGCTTAGAAGCGTCCTCCTACGAGCAGTACTTC | CASSLEASSYEQYF
- | TRBJ2-7 | TRBV27 | TRBD1 | TGTGCCAGCAGCTCTGGGTGGGAGACAGGGACCTACGAGCAGTACTTC | CASSSGWETGTYEQYF
- | TRBJ2-3 | TRBV30 | - | TGTGCTGGGGACGGGGCAAGCACAGATACGCAGTATTTT | CAGDGASTDTQYF
- | TRBJ2-3 | TRBV29-1 | TRBD1 | TGCAGCGTTGTAAGGACAGGGGCCTTGGGTGGCGCGCAGTATTTT | CSVVRTGALGGAQYF
- | TRBJ2-1 | TRBV5-4 | TRBD2 | TGTGCCAGCAGATCTTTAGCGGGAGGGAGTTACAATGAGCAGTTCTTC | CASRSLAGGSYNEQFF
- | TRBJ2-5 | TRBV7-9 | TRBD2 | TGTGCCAGCAGCGCCCCAGCGGGGGTAGGCGGGACTAGGTCTGAGACCCAGTACTTC | CASSAPAGVGGTRSETQYF
- | TRBJ2-4 | TRBV19 | - | TGTGCCAGTAGTACCCTGGACAGAGCCAAAAACATTCAGTACTTC | CASSTLDRAKNIQYF
- | TRBJ1-4 | TRBV19 | - | TGTGCCAGTACCAGGACTGATAATGAAAAACTGTTTTTT | CASTRTDNEKLFF
- | TRBJ2-7 | TRBV7-9 | TRBD1 | TGTGCCAGCAGCTCTACAGGGGTCGAGCAGTACTTC | CASSSTGVEQYF
- | TRBJ1-5 | TRBV18 | TRBD1 | TGTGCCAGCTCACTGGGCGGGACAGGGAGTAATCAGCCCCAGCATTTT | CASSLGGTGSNQPQHF
- | TRBJ2-7 | TRBV7-8 | - | TGTGCCAGCAGCACCGCGGGGGAGCAGTACTTC | CASSTAGEQYF
- | TRBJ2-1 | TRBV6-1 | TRBD2 | TGTGCCAGCAGTGAACTCGGGACTAGCCGGTACAATGAGCAGTTCTTC | CASSELGTSRYNEQFF
- | TRBJ2-7 | TRBV19 | - | TGTGCCAGCCATCCGGGGGCCGGTGCTAACGAGCAGTACTTC | CASHPGAGANEQYF
few | TRBJ2-3 | TRBV10-1 | TRBD2 | TGCGCCAGCAGTGCCCGACTAGCGGGAGGCCCCCAAGTTTTT | CASSARLAGGPQVF
- | TRBJ2-3 | TRBV18 | - | TGTGCCAGCTCACCACCAGGGCCAACAGATACGCAGTATTTT | CASSPPGPTDTQYF
- | TRBJ2-4 | TRBV5-1 | TRBD1 | TGCGCCAGCAGCGATAGACAGGGTTTCATTCAGTACTTC | CASSDRQGFIQYF
- | TRBJ2-3 | TRBV6-1 | - | TGTGCCAGCATTGGACTCGTAACAGATACGCAGTATTTT | CASIGLVTDTQYF
few | TRBJ2-5 | TRBV5-4 | - | TGTGCCAGCAGCTTGGAGCGGGCGGGAGAGACCCAGTACTTC | CASSLERAGETQYF
- | TRBJ2-5 | TRBV10-3 | - | TGTGCCATCAGTGATTTCCCTTCGAAGCAAGAGACCCAGTACTTC | CAISDFPSKQETQYF
- | TRBJ1-1 | TRBV18 | - | TGTGCCAGCTCACTCGGGGAGAACACTGAAGCTTTCTTT | CASSLGENTEAFF
- | TRBJ2-7 | TRBV6-5 | TRBD2 | TGTGCCAGCAGTTATTCACTAGCGGATACCTACGAGCAGTACTTC | CASSYSLADTYEQYF
- | TRBJ2-1 | TRBV5-1 | - | TGCGCCAGCAGCTTCCTCTATGAGCAGTTCTTC | CASSFLYEQFF
- | TRBJ2-1 | TRBV5-4 | TRBD2 | TGTGCCAGCAGCTTAGGGACTAGCTCCTACAATGAGCAGTTCTTC | CASSLGTSSYNEQFF
- | TRBJ1-1 | TRBV19 | - | TGTGCCAGTAGTATAAGTAAAACGGCTGGCACTGAAGCTTTCTTT | CASSISKTAGTEAFF
- | TRBJ2-3 | TRBV14 | TRBD1 | TGTGCCAGCAGCCCCTGGGGACAGCTATCTAGCACAGATACGCAGTATTTT | CASSPWGQLSSTDTQYF
- | TRBJ2-1 | TRBV5-1 | - | TGCGCCAGCAGCAACCCGTCCTACAATGAGCAGTTCTTC | CASSNPSYNEQFF
few | TRBJ2-3 | TRBV7-8 | - | TGTGCCAGCAGCTTACCGAGCACAGATACGCAGTATTTT | CASSLPSTDTQYF
- | TRBJ2-7 | TRBV6-1 | TRBD1 | TGTGCCAGCAGCCCCGGGACAGGGTACGAGCAGTACTTC | CASSPGTGYEQYF
- | TRBJ1-4 | TRBV7-8 | - | TGTGCCAGCAGCTTAGCCTCCCCACAGGGTGAAAAACTGTTTTTT | CASSLASPQGEKLFF